This entry concerns a single T cell receptor (beta chain). Its target is not known. The data were obtained in a study of cytotoxic CD8 clonotypes in ibrutinib-treated CLL. Sequencing was designed to attain a depth spanning 1 in 200,000 to 1 in 1 million T cells. Sequencing was performed with immunoSEQ multiplex PCR; in TCRdb, only in-frame clones are kept and a portion is missing. This repertoire shows over 120,000 clones, roughly 83% found once; its top ten account for roughly 12%. Whole-study results and caveats: Sampling time points were not equivalent between sustained-remission and progressing patients. Higher circulating CD8+ T-cell counts strongly accompanied higher baseline clonality, above age-matched healthy donors.

Germline-derived CDR1 and CDR2 are SGDLS and YYNGEE. The CDR3 length is 15 residues. V was shortened by 0 bases and J by 0 bases, with 7 bases between the two germline ends. V gene TRBV9 combines with J gene TRBJ1-5; no reliable D call. Sequencing was performed on PBMCs, taken after 12 months of ibrutinib treatment. This clonotype was obtained from a human donor with chronic lymphocytic leukemia. CDR3 loop: CASSVDGYSNQPQHF. CDR3 DNA sequence: TGTGCCAGCAGCGTAGACGGATATAGCAATCAGCCCCAGCATTTT.